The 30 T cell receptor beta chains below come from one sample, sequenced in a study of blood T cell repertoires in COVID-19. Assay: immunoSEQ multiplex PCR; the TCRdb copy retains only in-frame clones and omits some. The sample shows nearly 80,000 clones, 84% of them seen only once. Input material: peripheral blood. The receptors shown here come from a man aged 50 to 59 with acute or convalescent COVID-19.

CDR3 protein: CASSIQMGLNTEAFF. The CDR3 DNA is TGTGCCAGCAGCATACAAATGGGGCTGAACACTGAAGCTTTCTTT. The rearrangement links TRBV11-3 to TRBJ1-1, with D possibly matching TRBD1 (5 bases). Trimming pared 5 bases from V and 0 bases from J, leaving 13 bases between. Germline CDR1 SGHNT, CDR2 YENEEA. The CDR3 has 15 residues.

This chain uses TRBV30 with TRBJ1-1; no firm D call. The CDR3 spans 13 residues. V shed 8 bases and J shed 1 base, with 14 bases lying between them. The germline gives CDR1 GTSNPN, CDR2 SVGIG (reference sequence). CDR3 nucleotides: TGTGCCAGAGTAGACGGGGAGAACACTGAAGCTTTCTTT. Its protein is CARVDGENTEAFF.

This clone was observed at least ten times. Here the CDR3 reads CASRVTTVQSNYGYTF. The CDR3 bases are TGTGCCAGCAGGGTGACAACCGTACAGTCTAACTATGGCTACACCTTC. The chain couples TRBV6-4 to TRBJ1-2; no firm D call. This CDR3 spans 16 amino acids. Germline assignment: CDR1 MRHNA and CDR2 SNTAGT. The ends were cut back, 6 bases at V and 0 bases at J, with 17 bases in the middle.

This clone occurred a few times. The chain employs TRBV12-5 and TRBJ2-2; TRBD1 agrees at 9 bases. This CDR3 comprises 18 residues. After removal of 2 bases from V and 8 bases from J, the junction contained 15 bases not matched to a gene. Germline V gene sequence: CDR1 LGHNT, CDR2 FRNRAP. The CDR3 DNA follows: TGTGCTAGTGGTTTGCCGCGGACAGGGGCCGATAAGTGGGGGGAGCTGTTTTTT. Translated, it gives CASGLPRTGADKWGELFF.

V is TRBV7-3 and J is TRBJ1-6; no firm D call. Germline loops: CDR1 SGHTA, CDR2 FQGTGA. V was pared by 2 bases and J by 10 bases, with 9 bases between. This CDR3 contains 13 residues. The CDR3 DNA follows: TGTGCCAGCAGCTTAGGTCTGGCCTCACCCCTCCACTTT. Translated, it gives CASSLGLASPLHF.

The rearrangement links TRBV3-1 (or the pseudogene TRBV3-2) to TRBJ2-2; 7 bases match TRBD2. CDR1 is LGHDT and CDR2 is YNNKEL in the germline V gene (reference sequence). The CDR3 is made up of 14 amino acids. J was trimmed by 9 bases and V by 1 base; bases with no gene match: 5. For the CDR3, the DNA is TGTGCCAGCAGCCAAGTGGCAGGGACTAGGGAGCTGTTTTTT. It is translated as CASSQVAGTRELFF.

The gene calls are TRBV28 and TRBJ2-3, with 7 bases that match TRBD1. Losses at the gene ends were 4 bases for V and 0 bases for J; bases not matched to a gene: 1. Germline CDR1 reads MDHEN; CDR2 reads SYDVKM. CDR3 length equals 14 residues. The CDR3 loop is CASSSGQSTDTQYF. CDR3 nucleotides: TGTGCCAGCAGTTCGGGACAGAGCACAGATACGCAGTATTTT.

CDR3 nucleotides: TGTGCCAGCAGTTTATACCTTAGACTAGCATCCTACAATGAGCAGTTCTTC. Translating it yields CASSLYLRLASYNEQFF. V and J are TRBV28 and TRBJ2-1, with 7 nucleotides matching TRBD2. Looked up from germline, CDR1 is MDHEN and CDR2 is SYDVKM. The CDR3 consists of 17 residues. V was clipped by 1 base and J by 1 base; unmatched bases: 7.

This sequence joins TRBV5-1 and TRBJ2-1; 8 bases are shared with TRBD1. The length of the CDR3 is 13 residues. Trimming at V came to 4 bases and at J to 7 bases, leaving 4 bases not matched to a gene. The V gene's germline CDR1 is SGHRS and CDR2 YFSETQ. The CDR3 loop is CASSTQGENEQFF. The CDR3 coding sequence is TGCGCCAGCAGCACACAGGGGGAAAATGAGCAGTTCTTC.

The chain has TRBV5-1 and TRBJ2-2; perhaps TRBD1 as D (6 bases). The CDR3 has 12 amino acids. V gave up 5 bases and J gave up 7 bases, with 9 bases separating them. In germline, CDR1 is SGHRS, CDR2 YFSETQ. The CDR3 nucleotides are TGCGCCAGCAGTCACAGGGTCGGGGAGCTGTTTTTT. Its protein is CASSHRVGELFF.

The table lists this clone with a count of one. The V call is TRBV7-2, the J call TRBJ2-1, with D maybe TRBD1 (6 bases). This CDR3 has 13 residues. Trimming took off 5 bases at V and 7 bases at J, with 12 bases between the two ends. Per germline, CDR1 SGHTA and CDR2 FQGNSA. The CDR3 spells CASSLLDRNEQFF. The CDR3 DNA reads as TGTGCCAGCAGCCTCTTGGACAGAAATGAGCAGTTCTTC.

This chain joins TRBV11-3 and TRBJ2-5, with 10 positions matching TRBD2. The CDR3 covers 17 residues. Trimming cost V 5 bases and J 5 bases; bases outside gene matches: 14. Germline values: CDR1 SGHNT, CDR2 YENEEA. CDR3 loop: CASSADLAGVDGETQYF. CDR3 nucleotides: TGTGCCAGCAGCGCCGATCTAGCGGGAGTTGATGGGGAGACCCAGTACTTC.

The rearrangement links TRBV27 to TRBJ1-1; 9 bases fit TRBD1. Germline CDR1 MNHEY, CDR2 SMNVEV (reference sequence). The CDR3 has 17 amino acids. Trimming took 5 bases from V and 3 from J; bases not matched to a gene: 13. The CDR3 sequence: CASSPGYRGRLDTEAFF. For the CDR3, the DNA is TGTGCCAGCAGTCCCGGATACAGGGGGCGTCTGGACACTGAAGCTTTCTTT.

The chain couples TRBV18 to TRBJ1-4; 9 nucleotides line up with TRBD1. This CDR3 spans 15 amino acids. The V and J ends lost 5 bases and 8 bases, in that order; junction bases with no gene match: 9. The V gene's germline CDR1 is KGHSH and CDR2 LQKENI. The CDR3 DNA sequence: TGTGCCAGCTCAAGTCCTGGGACAGGGCAGGAAAAACTGTTTTTT. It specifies CASSSPGTGQEKLFF.

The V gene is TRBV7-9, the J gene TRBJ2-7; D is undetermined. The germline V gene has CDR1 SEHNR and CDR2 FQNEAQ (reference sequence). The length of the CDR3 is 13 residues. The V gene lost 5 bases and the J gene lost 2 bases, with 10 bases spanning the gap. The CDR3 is CASSPSGPYEQYF. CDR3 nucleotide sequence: TGTGCCAGCAGCCCAAGTGGGCCCTACGAGCAGTACTTC.

The CDR3 here is CATSRDRKGTTDTQYF. The CDR3, as DNA: TGTGCCACCAGCAGAGATCGTAAAGGGACTACAGATACGCAGTATTTT. The V and J genes are TRBV15 and TRBJ2-3, with D perhaps TRBD2 (6 bases). CDR3 length: 16 amino acids. V was clipped by 0 bases and J by 3 bases, with 13 bases between them. Germline V lookup: CDR1 LNHNV, CDR2 YYDKDF (reference sequence).

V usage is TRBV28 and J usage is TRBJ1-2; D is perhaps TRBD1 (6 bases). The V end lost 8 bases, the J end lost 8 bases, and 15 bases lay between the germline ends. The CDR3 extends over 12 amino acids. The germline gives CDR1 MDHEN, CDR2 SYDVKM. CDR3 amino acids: CASRSGAYGYTF. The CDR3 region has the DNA TGTGCCAGCCGTTCAGGGGCCTACGGCTACACCTTC.

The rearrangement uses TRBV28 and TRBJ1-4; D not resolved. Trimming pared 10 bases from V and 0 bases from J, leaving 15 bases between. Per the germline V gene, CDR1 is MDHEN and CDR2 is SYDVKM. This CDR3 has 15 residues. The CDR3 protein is CATLPGGATNEKLFF. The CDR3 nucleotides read TGTGCCACCCTACCAGGCGGGGCAACTAATGAAAAACTGTTTTTT. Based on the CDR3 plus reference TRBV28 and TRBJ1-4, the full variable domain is DVKVTQSSRYLVKRTGEKVFLECVQDMDHENMFWYRQDPGLGLRLIYFSYDVKMKEKGDIPEGYSVSREKKERFSLILESASTNQTSMYLCATLPGGATNEKLFFGSGTQLSVL.

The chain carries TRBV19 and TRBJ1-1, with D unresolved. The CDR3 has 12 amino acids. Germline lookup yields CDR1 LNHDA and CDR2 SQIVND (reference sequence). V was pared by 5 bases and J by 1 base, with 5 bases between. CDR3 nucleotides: TGTGCCAGTAGTCACAGGAACACTGAAGCTTTCTTT. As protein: CASSHRNTEAFF.

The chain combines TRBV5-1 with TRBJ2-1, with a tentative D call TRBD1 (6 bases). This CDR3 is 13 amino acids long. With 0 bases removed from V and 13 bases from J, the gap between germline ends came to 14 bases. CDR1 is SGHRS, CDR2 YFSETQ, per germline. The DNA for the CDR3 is TGCGCCAGCAGCTTGGCCGAGGGGGTTCAACAGTTCTTC. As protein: CASSLAEGVQQFF.

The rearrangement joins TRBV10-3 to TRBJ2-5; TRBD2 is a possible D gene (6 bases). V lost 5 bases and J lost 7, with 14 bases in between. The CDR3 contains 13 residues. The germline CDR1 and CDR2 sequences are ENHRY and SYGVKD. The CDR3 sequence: CAISRDWVRTQYF. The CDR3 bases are TGTGCCATCAGTCGGGACTGGGTGAGGACCCAGTACTTC.

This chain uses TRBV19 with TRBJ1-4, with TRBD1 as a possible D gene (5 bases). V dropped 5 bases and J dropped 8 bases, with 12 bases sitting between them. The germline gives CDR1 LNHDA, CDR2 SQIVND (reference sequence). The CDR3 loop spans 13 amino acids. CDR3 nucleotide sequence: TGTGCCAGTAGTGGGACTCTGGAAGAAAAACTGTTTTTT. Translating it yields CASSGTLEEKLFF.

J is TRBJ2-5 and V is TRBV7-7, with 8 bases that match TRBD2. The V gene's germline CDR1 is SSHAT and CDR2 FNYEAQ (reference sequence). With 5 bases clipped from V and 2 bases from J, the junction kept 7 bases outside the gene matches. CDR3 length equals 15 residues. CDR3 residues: CASSAGLVDQETQYF. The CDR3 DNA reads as TGTGCCAGCAGCGCGGGACTAGTTGATCAAGAGACCCAGTACTTC.

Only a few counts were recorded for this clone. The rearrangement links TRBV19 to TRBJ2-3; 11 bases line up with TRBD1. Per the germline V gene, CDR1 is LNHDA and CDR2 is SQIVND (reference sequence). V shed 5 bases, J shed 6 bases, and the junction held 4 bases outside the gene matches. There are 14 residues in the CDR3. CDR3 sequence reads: CASSRTGGRDTQYF. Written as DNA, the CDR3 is TGTGCCAGTAGTCGGACAGGGGGCAGGGATACGCAGTATTTT. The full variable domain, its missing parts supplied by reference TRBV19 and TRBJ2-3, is DGGITQSPKYLFRKEGQNVTLSCEQNLNHDAMYWYRQDPGQGLRLIYYSQIVNDFQKGDIAEGYSVSREKKESFPLTVTSAQKNPTAFYLCASSRTGGRDTQYFGPGTRLTVL.

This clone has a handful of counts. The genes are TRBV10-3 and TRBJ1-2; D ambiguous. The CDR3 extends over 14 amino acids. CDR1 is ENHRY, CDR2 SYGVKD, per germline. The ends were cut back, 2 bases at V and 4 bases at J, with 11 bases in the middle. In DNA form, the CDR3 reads TGTGCCATCAGTGAGGATCGCCGACTCTATGGCTACACCTTC. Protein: CAISEDRRLYGYTF.

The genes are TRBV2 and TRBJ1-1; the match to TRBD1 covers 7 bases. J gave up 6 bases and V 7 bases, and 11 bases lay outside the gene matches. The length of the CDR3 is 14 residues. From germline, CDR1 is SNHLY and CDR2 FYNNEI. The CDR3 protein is CASTPTGIISEAFF. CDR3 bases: TGTGCCAGCACCCCGACAGGGATTATTTCTGAAGCTTTCTTT.

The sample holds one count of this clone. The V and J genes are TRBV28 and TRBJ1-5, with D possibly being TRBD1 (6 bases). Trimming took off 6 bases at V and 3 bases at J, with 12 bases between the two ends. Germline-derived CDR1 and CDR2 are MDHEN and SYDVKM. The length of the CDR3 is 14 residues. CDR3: CASRGQSFNQPQHF. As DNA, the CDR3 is TGTGCCAGCAGAGGACAGAGTTTCAATCAGCCCCAGCATTTT.

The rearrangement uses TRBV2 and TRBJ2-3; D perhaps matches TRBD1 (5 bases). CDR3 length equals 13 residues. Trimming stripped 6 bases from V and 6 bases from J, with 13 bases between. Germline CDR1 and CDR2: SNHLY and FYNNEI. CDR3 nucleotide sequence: TGTGCCAGCAGGACCATTGGGGCTGATACGCAGTATTTT. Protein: CASRTIGADTQYF. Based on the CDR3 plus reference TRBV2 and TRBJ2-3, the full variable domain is EPEVTQTPSHQVTQMGQEVILRCVPISNHLYFYWYRQILGQKVEFLVSFYNNEISEKSEIFDDQFSVERPDGSNFTLKIRSTKLEDSAMYFCASRTIGADTQYFGPGTRLTVL.

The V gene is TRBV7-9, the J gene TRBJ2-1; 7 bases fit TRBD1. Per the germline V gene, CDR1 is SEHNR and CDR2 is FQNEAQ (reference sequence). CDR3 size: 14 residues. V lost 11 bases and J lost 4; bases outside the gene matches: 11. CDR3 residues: CASTHRGQYNEQFF. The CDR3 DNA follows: TGTGCCTCAACCCACAGGGGACAATACAATGAGCAGTTCTTC. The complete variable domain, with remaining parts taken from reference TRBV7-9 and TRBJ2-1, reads DTGVSQNPRHKITKRGQNVTFRCDPISEHNRLYWYRQTLGQGPEFLTYFQNEAQLEKSRLLSDRFSAERPKGSFSTLEIQRTEQGDSAMYLCASTHRGQYNEQFFGPGTRLTVL.

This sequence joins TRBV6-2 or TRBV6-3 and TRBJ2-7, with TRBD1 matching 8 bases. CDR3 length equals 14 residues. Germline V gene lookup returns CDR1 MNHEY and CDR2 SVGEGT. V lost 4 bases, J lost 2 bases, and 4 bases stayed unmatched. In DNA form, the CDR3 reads TGTGCCAGCAGTTGGGGGACAGGTCCCTACGAGCAGTACTTC. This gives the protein CASSWGTGPYEQYF.